This T cell receptor (beta chain) was observed in a study of blood T cell repertoires in COVID-19. Overall study context: Samples of COVID-19 (acute and convalescent) were obtained from the United States, Italy and Spain. The cDNA or gDNA used as material had been derived from T cells, B-cell-depleted T cells, or PBMCs.

This clone was seen just once. Original data processing: Reference gene primer amplification yielded estimated nucleated cell counts. Assay: immunoSEQ multiplex PCR; the TCRdb copy retains only in-frame clones and omits some. The DNA gave D and trimming, while V, J and clone size come from that table. The sample contains about 110,000 clones, about 88% of which appear only once. With V trimmed by 3 bases and J by 7 bases, 11 bases remained unmatched. CDR3 length: 15 residues. The germline V gene encodes CDR1 SGHVS and CDR2 FNYEAQ. Sequencing was carried out using peripheral blood. This chain connects TRBV7-6 to TRBJ1-1; 7 bases line up with TRBD1. The receptor comes from a woman aged 45-59 years with acute or convalescent COVID-19. DNA for the CDR3: TGTGCCAGCAGCTTCTATTCCGGGACAGCTTATGAAGCTTTCTTT. It translates to CASSFYSGTAYEAFF.